The 5 T cell receptor beta chains listed next were all sequenced from one sample in a study of T cell repertoires in cytomegalovirus infection. A single record per CDR3 protein comes from TCRdb applying MiXCR to the reads. The sample holds about 78,000 distinct CDR3 sequences, roughly 40% seen once. These TCRs are of unknown antigen specificity. The material sequenced was CD8+ T cells from cultured PBMCs, taken from culture after CMV antigen stimulation. These receptor sequences come from a human donor in good health (CMV status not recorded). Some clones in this sample may be carry-over from other donors' samples.

The V call is TRBV4-3, the J call TRBJ1-4; D unresolved. Germline V CDR1 and CDR2: LGHNA, YSLEER. This CDR3 spans 19 amino acids. Trimming took 0 bases from V and 0 from J, leaving 17 bases between them. CDR3 in amino acids: CASSQDMGSPDPTNEKLFF. DNA of the CDR3: TGCGCCAGCAGCCAAGATATGGGCAGCCCAGACCCAACTAATGAAAAACTGTTTTTT.

V is TRBV27 and J is TRBJ2-2; D possibly corresponds to TRBD1 (6 bases). Trimming left V 5 bases short and J 0 bases short, with 13 bases between. The germline gives CDR1 MNHEY, CDR2 SMNVEV (reference sequence). The CDR3 sequence is 16 residues long. Here the CDR3 reads CASSPMGQTNTGELFF. CDR3 nucleotides: TGTGCCAGCAGTCCCATGGGACAAACGAACACCGGGGAGCTGTTTTTT.

This clonotype has at least ten counts. This rearrangement joins TRBV7-8 to TRBJ2-1; 10 bases map to TRBD2. The V gene end was trimmed by 4 bases and the J gene end by 7 bases; junction bases not matched to a gene: 7. The length of the CDR3 is 15 residues. Looked up from germline, CDR1 is SGHVS and CDR2 is FQNEAQ. CDR3 sequence (DNA): TGTGCCAGCAGCTCCAGCGGGGGGGCTAAGAATGAGCAGTTCTTC. This sequence encodes CASSSSGGAKNEQFF.

The sample holds a few counts of this clonotype. The chain employs TRBV15 and TRBJ2-1; D is perhaps TRBD1 (6 bases). This CDR3 is 15 amino acids long. Deletions cut 5 bases from V and 0 bases from J, with 11 bases between. The germline CDR1 and CDR2 sequences are LNHNV and YYDKDF (reference sequence). DNA of the CDR3: TGTGCCACCAGCGGACAGTTTAGCTCCTACAATGAGCAGTTCTTC. The encoded protein is CATSGQFSSYNEQFF.

This clonotype was seen more than once but under ten times. The chain joins TRBV28 to TRBJ2-3; D is possibly TRBD2 (6 bases). The germline V gene has CDR1 MDHEN and CDR2 SYDVKM. This CDR3 comprises 15 residues. V lost 8 bases to trimming and J lost 0 bases, with 15 bases between them. The CDR3 nucleotides read TGTGCCAGCGGGCTTGGGGGGTCAAGCACAGATACGCAGTATTTT. Translation: CASGLGGSSTDTQYF.